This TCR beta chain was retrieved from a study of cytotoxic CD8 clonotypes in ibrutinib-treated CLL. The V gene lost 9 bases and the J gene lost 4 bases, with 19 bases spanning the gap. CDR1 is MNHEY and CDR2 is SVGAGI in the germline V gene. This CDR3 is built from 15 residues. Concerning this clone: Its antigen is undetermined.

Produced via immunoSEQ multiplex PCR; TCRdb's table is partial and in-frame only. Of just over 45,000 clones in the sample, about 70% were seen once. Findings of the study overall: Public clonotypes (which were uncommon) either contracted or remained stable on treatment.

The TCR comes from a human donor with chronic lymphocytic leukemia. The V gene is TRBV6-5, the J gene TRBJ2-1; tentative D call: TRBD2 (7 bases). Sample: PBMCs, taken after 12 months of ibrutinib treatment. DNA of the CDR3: TGTGCCAGTTACCCGGCGGGGGCCGGTTACAATGAGCAGTTCTTC. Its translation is CASYPAGAGYNEQFF.